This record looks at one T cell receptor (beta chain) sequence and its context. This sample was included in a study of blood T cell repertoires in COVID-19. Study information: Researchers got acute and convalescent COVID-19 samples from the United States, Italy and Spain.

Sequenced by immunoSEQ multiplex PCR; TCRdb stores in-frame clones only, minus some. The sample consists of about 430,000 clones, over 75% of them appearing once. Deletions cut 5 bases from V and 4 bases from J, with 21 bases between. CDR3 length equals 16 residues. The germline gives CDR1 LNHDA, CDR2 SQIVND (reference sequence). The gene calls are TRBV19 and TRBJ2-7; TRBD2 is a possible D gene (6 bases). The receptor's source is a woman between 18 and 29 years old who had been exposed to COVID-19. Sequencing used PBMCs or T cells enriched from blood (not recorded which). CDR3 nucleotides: TGTGCCAGTAGTCCCGATGGTGTGGGAGGTGTTTACGAGCAGTACTTC. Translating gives CASSPDGVGGVYEQYF.